These 18 T cell receptor beta chains were sequenced from one sample in a study of blood T cell repertoires in COVID-19. Profiled with immunoSEQ multiplex PCR; TCRdb holds only in-frame clones, not every one. This table has some 490,000 clones, 88% appearing once. The sequenced sample consisted of PBMCs or T cells enriched from blood (not recorded which). The receptor set was obtained from a woman aged 60-75 years who had recovered from COVID-19.

This chain joins TRBV2 and TRBJ2-7; D is possibly TRBD2 (7 bases). CDR3 length: 14 amino acids. From germline, CDR1 is SNHLY and CDR2 FYNNEI. V dropped 3 bases and J dropped 5 bases, with 14 bases sitting between them. Written as DNA, the CDR3 is TGTGCCAGCAGTGACGGGGGGCTTGGAAACGAGCAGTACGTC. Amino acid sequence: CASSDGGLGNEQYV.

V gene TRBV5-1 combines with J gene TRBJ2-1; 8 bases are a match to TRBD1. This CDR3 comprises 17 residues. Trimming took 4 bases from V and 0 from J; bases not matched to a gene: 9. CDR1 and CDR2 (germline): SGHRS, YFSETQ. The CDR3, as DNA: TGCGCCAGCAGCCCCGGGACAGGTGGTAGCTCCTACAATGAGCAGTTCTTC. Protein: CASSPGTGGSSYNEQFF. Complete variable domain (other parts from reference TRBV5-1 and TRBJ2-1): KAGVTQTPRYLIKTRGQQVTLSCSPISGHRSVSWYQQTPGQGLQFLFEYFSETQRNKGNFPGRFSGRQFSNSRSEMNVSTLELGDSALYLCASSPGTGGSSYNEQFFGPGTRLTVL.

This chain links TRBV20-1 with TRBJ1-1, with D tentatively TRBD1 (5 bases). CDR1 and CDR2 from the germline V gene are DFQATT and SNEGSKA (reference sequence). This CDR3 has 13 residues. With 3 bases removed from V and 1 base from J, the gap between germline ends came to 9 bases. The CDR3 here is CSASGHRNTEAFF. In DNA form, the CDR3 reads TGCAGTGCTAGTGGACATAGGAACACTGAAGCTTTCTTT.

The chain has TRBV6-5 and TRBJ2-7; weak D call: TRBD2 (6 bases). Trimming removed 5 bases from V and 3 bases from J, with 14 bases in between. The CDR3 consists of 14 residues. Looked up from germline, CDR1 is MNHEY and CDR2 is SVGAGI. The CDR3 coding sequence is TGTGCCAGCAGTAAACCCTCGGGGGTCTACGAGCAGTACGTC. As protein: CASSKPSGVYEQYV.

The chain uses TRBV19 and TRBJ1-6; no definite D call. Per germline, CDR1 LNHDA and CDR2 SQIVND (reference sequence). The CDR3 spans 14 residues. Trimming shortened V by 4 bases and J by 3 bases, and 7 bases separated the two germline ends. The CDR3 nucleotides read TGTGCCAGTAGTAGCACAGTCTATAATTCACCCCTCCACTTT. It encodes CASSSTVYNSPLHF.

The V and J genes are TRBV30 and TRBJ1-1, with a possible D match to TRBD1 (5 bases). Deletions cut 0 bases from V and 5 bases from J, with 19 bases between. The CDR3 runs 16 residues. Germline V lookup: CDR1 GTSNPN, CDR2 SVGIG (reference sequence). For the CDR3, the DNA is TGTGCCTGGAGTGTAAGTGTGATCAGGGAATCTACTGAAGCTTTCTTT. Protein sequence: CAWSVSVIRESTEAFF.

V and J are TRBV5-1 and TRBJ2-3; 8 nucleotides line up with TRBD1. The CDR3 totals 14 residues. CDR1 and CDR2 (germline): SGHRS, YFSETQ. Losses at the gene ends were 4 bases for V and 3 bases for J; bases not matched to a gene: 4. The CDR3 reads CASSARTGTDTQYF. CDR3 DNA sequence: TGCGCCAGCAGCGCGAGGACAGGGACAGATACGCAGTATTTT.

This chain links TRBV2 with TRBJ2-3; D is perhaps TRBD2 (7 bases). Germline assignment: CDR1 SNHLY and CDR2 FYNNEI. This CDR3 spans 15 amino acids. V gave up 11 bases and J gave up 3 bases, with 21 bases separating them. The CDR3 sequence is CAAKGGGLRTDTQYF. CDR3 DNA sequence: TGTGCCGCCAAGGGAGGGGGATTAAGGACAGATACGCAGTATTTT.

The chain has TRBV6-2 or TRBV6-3 and TRBJ1-5; D is possibly TRBD1 (5 bases). V was trimmed by 5 bases and J by 3 bases, leaving 11 bases between them. There are 14 residues in the CDR3. Looked up from germline, CDR1 is MNHEY and CDR2 is SVGEGT. CDR3 in amino acids: CASSGRGVNQPQHF. CDR3 nucleotide sequence: TGTGCCAGCAGTGGCCGGGGGGTCAATCAGCCCCAGCATTTT.

The gene calls are TRBV5-5 and TRBJ1-1; no definite D call. The CDR3 contains 14 residues. The V and J ends lost 3 bases and 3 bases respectively, with 12 bases between them. CDR1 is SGHKS and CDR2 is YYEKEE in the germline V gene (reference sequence). The chain's CDR3 is CASSSSSWYTEAFF. The CDR3 DNA follows: TGTGCCAGCAGCTCTAGTTCATGGTACACTGAAGCTTTCTTT.

The chain recombines TRBV4-2 with TRBJ1-2; D call uncertain. V lost 0 bases to trimming and J lost 0 bases, with 8 bases between them. Germline values: CDR1 LGHNA, CDR2 YNFKEQ. CDR3 length: 15 residues. The CDR3 spells CASSQESGTNYGYTF. The CDR3 coding sequence is TGTGCCAGCAGCCAAGAGTCGGGAACTAACTATGGCTACACCTTC.

The chain is built from TRBV7-6 and TRBJ2-2; D is undetermined. V was pared by 0 bases and J by 2 bases, with 16 bases between. Germline V CDR1 and CDR2: SGHVS, FNYEAQ. The CDR3 contains 18 residues. CDR3 residues: CASSLAERQNENTGELFF. In nucleotides, the CDR3 is TGTGCCAGCAGCTTAGCCGAGAGACAAAACGAAAACACCGGGGAGCTGTTTTTT.

The chain couples TRBV5-1 to TRBJ2-3; no reliable D call. The V gene's germline CDR1 is SGHRS and CDR2 YFSETQ. The CDR3 runs 15 residues. V lost 0 bases and J lost 2, with 10 bases in between. As DNA, the CDR3 is TGCGCCAGCAGCTTGGCACAGCCCAACACAGATACGCAGTATTTT. Protein: CASSLAQPNTDTQYF. Complete variable domain (other parts from reference TRBV5-1 and TRBJ2-3): KAGVTQTPRYLIKTRGQQVTLSCSPISGHRSVSWYQQTPGQGLQFLFEYFSETQRNKGNFPGRFSGRQFSNSRSEMNVSTLELGDSALYLCASSLAQPNTDTQYFGPGTRLTVL.

The rearrangement joins TRBV21-1 to TRBJ2-3; TRBD1 reflects the table's D call only, with no check against the DNA. TRBV21-1 is a documented pseudogene. The CDR3 contains 19 residues. CDR3: CASSKQTALRRGHTDTQYF. CDR3 DNA sequence: TGTGCCAGCAGCAAACAAACCGCCCTGCGAAGGGGACACACAGATACGCAGTATTTT.

V gene TRBV5-5 combines with J gene TRBJ2-1; 12 bases are shared with TRBD2. The V and J ends lost 4 bases and 5 bases, in that order; junction bases with no gene match: 4. The CDR3 contains 15 residues. In germline, CDR1 is SGHKS, CDR2 YYEKEE (reference sequence). CDR3 protein: CASSRTSGVHNEQFF. In DNA form, the CDR3 reads TGTGCCAGCAGCAGGACTAGCGGGGTCCACAATGAGCAGTTCTTC. Variable domain in full (rest from reference TRBV5-5 and TRBJ2-1): DAGVTQSPTHLIKTRGQQVTLRCSPISGHKSVSWYQQVLGQGPQFIFQYYEKEERGRGNFPDRFSARQFPNYSSELNVNALLLGDSALYLCASSRTSGVHNEQFFGPGTRLTVL.

Regarding this clone: This sample also contains other DNA sequences that code for the same CDR3. This chain uses TRBV14 with TRBJ1-2; D remains unclear. Germline CDR1 SGHDN, CDR2 FVKESK. This CDR3 is 13 amino acids long. Trimming took 3 bases from V and 2 from J, leaving 7 bases between them. CDR3 amino acids: CASSQGRNYGYTF. The CDR3 region has the DNA TGTGCCAGCAGCCAGGGCAGGAACTATGGCTACACCTTC.

The chain uses TRBV15 and TRBJ1-2, with 8 bases lining up with TRBD1. The CDR3 is made up of 14 amino acids. In germline, CDR1 is LNHNV, CDR2 YYDKDF (reference sequence). Trimming took 5 bases from V and 4 from J; bases not matched to a gene: 6. CDR3 DNA sequence: TGTGCCACCAGCGTTCAGACAGGGGCCTATGGCTACACCTTC. Translation: CATSVQTGAYGYTF.

This clone was seen just once. This chain links TRBV10-2 with TRBJ1-2; no reliable D call. This CDR3 is 13 amino acids long. Per germline, CDR1 WSHSY and CDR2 SAAADI. Trimming removed 10 bases from V and 2 bases from J, with 14 bases in between. In DNA form, the CDR3 reads TGCGCCACCTCCGGGAGGGCCAACTATGGCTACACCTTC. Amino acids: CATSGRANYGYTF.